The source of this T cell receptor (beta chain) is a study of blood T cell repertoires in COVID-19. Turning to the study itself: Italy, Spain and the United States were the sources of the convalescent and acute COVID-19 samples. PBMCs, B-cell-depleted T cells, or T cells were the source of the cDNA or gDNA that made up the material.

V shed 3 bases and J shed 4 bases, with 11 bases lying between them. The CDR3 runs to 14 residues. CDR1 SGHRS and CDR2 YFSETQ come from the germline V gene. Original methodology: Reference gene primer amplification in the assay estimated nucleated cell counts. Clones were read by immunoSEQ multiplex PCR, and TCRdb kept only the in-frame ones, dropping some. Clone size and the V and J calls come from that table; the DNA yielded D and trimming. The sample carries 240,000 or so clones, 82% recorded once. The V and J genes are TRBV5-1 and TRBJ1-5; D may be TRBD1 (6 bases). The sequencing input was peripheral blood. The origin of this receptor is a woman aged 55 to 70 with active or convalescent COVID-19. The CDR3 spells CASSSGVGNQPQHF. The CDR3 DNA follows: TGCGCCAGCAGCTCAGGGGTGGGTAATCAGCCCCAGCATTTT.